This T cell receptor beta chain was sequenced in a study of shared clonotypes between healthy human individuals. Only Caucasian adults living in Nashville, Tennessee served as donors. Germline V gives CDR1 LNHDA, CDR2 SQIVND (reference sequence). The CDR3 has 14 residues. Trimming removed 6 bases at V and 8 bases at J, with 17 bases between. Clones were sequenced by immunoSEQ multiplex PCR, and TCRdb holds only the in-frame ones, with some missing. Among 2.3 million or so clones listed, roughly 93% were seen once. The receptor comes from a man younger than 35 in good health. Some clones in this sample may be carry-over from other donors' samples. Sequencing was carried out using naive CD4+ T cells from PBMCs. The sample's subset: CD45RA+ positively selected. The J gene is TRBJ2-4, the V gene TRBV19; tentatively, D is TRBD2 (5 bases). The CDR3 reads CASRHPGGGDIQYF. The CDR3 DNA reads TGTGCCAGTAGACACCCAGGAGGCGGAGACATTCAGTACTTC.